What follows is one T cell receptor (beta chain) and its context. The data derive from a study of blood T cell repertoires in COVID-19. For the study at large: Donors in the United States, Italy and Spain gave samples during acute or convalescent COVID-19. PBMCs, B-cell-depleted T cells, or T cells were the source of the cDNA or gDNA that made up the material.

As processed by the authors: Estimation of nucleated cell counts relied on the amplification of reference gene primers. Clones were read by immunoSEQ multiplex PCR, and TCRdb kept only the in-frame ones, dropping some. That table is the source of V, J and clone size, and D and trimming were worked out from the DNA. Of a few hundred thousand clones listed, 65% to 85% are singletons. There are 13 residues in the CDR3. V was cut by 4 bases and J by 1 base, with 7 bases left in between. Germline V gene lookup returns CDR1 SNHLY and CDR2 FYNNEI. V and J are TRBV2 and TRBJ1-1; unclear D gene. Sequencing was done on a sample of peripheral blood. The TCR was taken from a woman between 40 and 50 years old who had recovered from COVID-19. The chain's CDR3 is CASSVTRNTEAFF. For the CDR3, the DNA is TGTGCCAGCAGTGTCACGAGGAACACTGAAGCTTTCTTT.